This T cell receptor (beta chain) was sequenced in a study of patients and donors after allogeneic stem cell transplantation (dated by TCRdb to about 2020). V is pared back by 2 bases and J by 1 base, with 20 bases lying between the germline termini. The germline V gene yields SGHTA for CDR1 and FQGNSA for CDR2. Reading from cysteine to phenylalanine, the CDR3 counts 18 amino acids. Left in the record is the CDR3 DNA by itself, 54 bases read in frame from the first base. Library construction relied on RT-PCR. Data came from a NextSeq 550. TCRdb redid the processing of the public reads, applying fastp at Q25 and MiXCR, and retained in-frame beta chains. Each record represents a unique CDR3 protein, reported with the most common genes and DNA among its rows. The sample yields about 200,000 distinct CDR3 sequences; 35% to 50% were counted once. In total, the top ten clones hold 33% of the sample. About this clonotype: This clone's antigen is unknown. Per-nucleotide qualities are absent, and no much larger clonotype sits a single base away.

Sequenced input: blood, either unsorted or a sorted T cell fraction (not recorded which). This TCR was sampled from a human donor who was either an allogeneic HSCT recipient or a stem cell or donor lymphocyte infusion donor (not recorded which). It is not recorded whose cells these are; they may come from a transplant donor. The chain couples TRBV7-2 to TRBJ1-1, with the D gene too uncertain to name. This receptor has the CDR3 CASSLKVRGVLKNTEAFF. The sequenced DNA: TGTGCCAGCAGCTTAAAGGTGCGGGGTGTCTTGAAGAACACTGAAGCTTTCTTT.